This T cell receptor (beta chain) was retrieved from a study of response to subunit inactivated influenza vaccine. TCRdb analysed the RT-PCR reads with MiXCR anew, one entry per CDR3 protein. In the table there are roughly 570,000 distinct CDR3 sequences, 10% to 15% of which are singletons. Germline V gene sequence: CDR1 LGHNA, CDR2 YNFKEQ. The CDR3 is 18 residues long. Trimming pared 3 bases from V and 0 bases from J, leaving 19 bases between. This clonotype was counted only a few times. The source of this sequence is a man aged 50-59 years who received an inactivated influenza vaccine. The rearrangement uses TRBV4-2 and TRBJ2-3; maybe TRBD2 (6 bases). This sample comprised PBMCs from blood, obtained around seven weeks after vaccination. The CDR3 nucleotides are TGTGCCAGCAGCCAGGGCCCCAGTTATGGGGGGAGCACAGATACGCAGTATTTT. Its protein is CASSQGPSYGGSTDTQYF.